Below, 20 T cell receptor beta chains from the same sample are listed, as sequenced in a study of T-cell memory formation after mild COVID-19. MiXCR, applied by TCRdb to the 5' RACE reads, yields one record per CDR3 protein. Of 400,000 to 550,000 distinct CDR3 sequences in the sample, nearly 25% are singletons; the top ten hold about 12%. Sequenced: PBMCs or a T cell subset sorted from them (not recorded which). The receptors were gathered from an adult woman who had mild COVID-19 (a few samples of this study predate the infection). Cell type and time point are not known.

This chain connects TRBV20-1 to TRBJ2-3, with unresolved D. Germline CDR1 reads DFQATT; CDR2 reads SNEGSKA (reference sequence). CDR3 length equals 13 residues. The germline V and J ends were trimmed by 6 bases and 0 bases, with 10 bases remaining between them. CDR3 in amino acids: CSASATSTDTQYF. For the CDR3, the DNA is TGCAGTGCCTCGGCTACTAGCACAGATACGCAGTATTTT.

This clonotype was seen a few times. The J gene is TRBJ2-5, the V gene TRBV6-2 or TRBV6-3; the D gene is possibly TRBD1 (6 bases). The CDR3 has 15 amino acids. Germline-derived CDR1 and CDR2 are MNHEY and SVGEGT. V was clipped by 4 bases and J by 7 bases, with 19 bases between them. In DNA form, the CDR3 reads TGTGCCAGCAGTTCACCCGTGAACCCAGGGGTGACCCAGTACTTC. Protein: CASSSPVNPGVTQYF.

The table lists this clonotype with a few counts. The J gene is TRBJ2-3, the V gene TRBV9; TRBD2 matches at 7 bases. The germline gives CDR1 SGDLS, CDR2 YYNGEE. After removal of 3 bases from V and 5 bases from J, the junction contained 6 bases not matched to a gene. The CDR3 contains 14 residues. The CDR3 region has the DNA TGTGCCAGCAGCGGTCGGTGGGAGGGAGATACGCAGTATTTT. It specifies CASSGRWEGDTQYF.

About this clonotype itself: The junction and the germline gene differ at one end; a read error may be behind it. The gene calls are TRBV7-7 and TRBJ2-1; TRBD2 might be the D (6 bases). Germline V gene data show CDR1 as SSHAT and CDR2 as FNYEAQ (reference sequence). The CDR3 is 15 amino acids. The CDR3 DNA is TGTGCTAGCAGCTTCAGATTGGGACTTGGGAATGAGCAGTTCTTC. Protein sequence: CASSFRLGLGNEQFF.

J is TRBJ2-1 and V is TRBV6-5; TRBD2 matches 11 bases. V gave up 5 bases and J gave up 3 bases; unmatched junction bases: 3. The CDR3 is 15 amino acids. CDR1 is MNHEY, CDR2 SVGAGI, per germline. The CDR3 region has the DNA TGTGCCAGCAGTCGGACTAGCGGGTTCTACAATGAGCAGTTCTTC. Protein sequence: CASSRTSGFYNEQFF.

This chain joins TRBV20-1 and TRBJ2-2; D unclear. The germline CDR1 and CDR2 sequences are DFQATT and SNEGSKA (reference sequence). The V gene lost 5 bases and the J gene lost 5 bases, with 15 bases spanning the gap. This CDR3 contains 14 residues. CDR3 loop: CSAPWPDGTGELFF. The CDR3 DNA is TGCAGTGCTCCGTGGCCGGATGGGACCGGGGAGCTGTTTTTT.

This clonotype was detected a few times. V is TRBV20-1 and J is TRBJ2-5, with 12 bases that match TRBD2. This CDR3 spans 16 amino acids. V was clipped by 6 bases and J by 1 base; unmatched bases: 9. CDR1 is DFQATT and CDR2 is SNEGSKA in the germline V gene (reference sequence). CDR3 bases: TGCAGTGCAACACCAGGACTAGCGGGGAGCCAAGAGACCCAGTACTTC. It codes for CSATPGLAGSQETQYF.

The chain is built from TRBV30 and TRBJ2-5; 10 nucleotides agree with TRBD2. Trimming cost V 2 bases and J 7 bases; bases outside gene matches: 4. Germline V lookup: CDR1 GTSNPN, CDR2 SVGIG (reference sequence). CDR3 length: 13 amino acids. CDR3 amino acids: CAWSTSGAGTQYF. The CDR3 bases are TGTGCCTGGAGTACTAGCGGGGCGGGGACCCAGTACTTC.

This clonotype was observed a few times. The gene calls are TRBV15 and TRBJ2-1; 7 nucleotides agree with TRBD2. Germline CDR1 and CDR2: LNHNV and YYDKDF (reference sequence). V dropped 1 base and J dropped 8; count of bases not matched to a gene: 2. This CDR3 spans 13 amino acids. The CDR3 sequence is CATSRAGGYEQFF. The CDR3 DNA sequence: TGTGCCACCAGCAGAGCCGGGGGGTATGAGCAGTTCTTC.

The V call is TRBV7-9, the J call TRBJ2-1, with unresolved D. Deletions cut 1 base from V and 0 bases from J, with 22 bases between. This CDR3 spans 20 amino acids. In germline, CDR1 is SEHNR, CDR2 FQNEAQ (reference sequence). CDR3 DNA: TGTGCCAGCAGCTTAGTATGGGAAATCGGAGCAGGTGACTCCTACAATGAGCAGTTCTTC. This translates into CASSLVWEIGAGDSYNEQFF.

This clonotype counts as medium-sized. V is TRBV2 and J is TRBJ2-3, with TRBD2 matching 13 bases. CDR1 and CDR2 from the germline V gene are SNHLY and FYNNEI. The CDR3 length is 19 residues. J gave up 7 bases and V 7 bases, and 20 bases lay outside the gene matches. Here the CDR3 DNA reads TGTGCCAGCACGAGCAGGACTAGCGGGGGCCCTACAACCTTCAATACGCAGTATTTT. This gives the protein CASTSRTSGGPTTFNTQYF.

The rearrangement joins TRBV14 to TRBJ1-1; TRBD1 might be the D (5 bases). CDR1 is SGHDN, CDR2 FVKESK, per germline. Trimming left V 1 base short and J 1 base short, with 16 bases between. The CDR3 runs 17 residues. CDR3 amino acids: CASSQADGTWRNTEAFF. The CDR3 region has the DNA TGTGCCAGCAGCCAAGCCGACGGGACCTGGAGGAACACTGAAGCTTTCTTT. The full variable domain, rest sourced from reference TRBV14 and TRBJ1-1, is EAGVTQFPSHSVIEKGQTVTLRCDPISGHDNLYWYRRVMGKEIKFLLHFVKESKQDESGMPNNRFLAERTGGTYSTLKVQPAELEDSGVYFCASSQADGTWRNTEAFFGQGTRLTVV.

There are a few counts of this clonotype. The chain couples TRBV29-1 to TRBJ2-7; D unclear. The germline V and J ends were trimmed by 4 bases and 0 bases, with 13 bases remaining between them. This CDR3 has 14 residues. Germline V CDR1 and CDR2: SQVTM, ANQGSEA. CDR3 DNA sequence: TGCAGCGTTGGGGTTGGGCTACACTCCTACGAGCAGTACTTC. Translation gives CSVGVGLHSYEQYF.

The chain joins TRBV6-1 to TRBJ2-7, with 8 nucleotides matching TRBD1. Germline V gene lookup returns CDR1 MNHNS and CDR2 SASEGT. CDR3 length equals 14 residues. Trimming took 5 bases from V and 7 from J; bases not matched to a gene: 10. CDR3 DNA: TGTGCCAGCAGTACGACGACAGGGGCGGGGGAGCAGTACTTC. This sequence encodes CASSTTTGAGEQYF.

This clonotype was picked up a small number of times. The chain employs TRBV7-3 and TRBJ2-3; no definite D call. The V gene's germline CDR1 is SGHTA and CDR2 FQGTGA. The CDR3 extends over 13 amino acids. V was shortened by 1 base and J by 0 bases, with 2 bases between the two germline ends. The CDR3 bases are TGTGCCAGCAGCTTAATGAGCACAGATACGCAGTATTTT. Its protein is CASSLMSTDTQYF.

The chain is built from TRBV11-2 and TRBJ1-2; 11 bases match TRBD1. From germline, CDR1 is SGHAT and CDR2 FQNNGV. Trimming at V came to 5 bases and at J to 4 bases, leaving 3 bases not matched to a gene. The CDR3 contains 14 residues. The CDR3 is CASSPDRGPYGYTF. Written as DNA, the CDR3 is TGTGCCAGCAGCCCGGACAGGGGGCCCTATGGCTACACCTTC.

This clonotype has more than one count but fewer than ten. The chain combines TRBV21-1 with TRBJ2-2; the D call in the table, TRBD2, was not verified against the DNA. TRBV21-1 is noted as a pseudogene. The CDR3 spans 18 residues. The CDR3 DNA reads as TGTGCCAGCAGCCAACGAGTAGCGGGAGGGCCAGACACCGGGGAGCTGTTTTTT. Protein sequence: CASSQRVAGGPDTGELFF.

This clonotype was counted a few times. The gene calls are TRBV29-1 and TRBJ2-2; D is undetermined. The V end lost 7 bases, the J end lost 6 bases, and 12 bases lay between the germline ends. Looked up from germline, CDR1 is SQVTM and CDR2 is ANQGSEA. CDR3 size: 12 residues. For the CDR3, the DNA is TGCAGCGCCAAACCCCCCGCCGGGGAGCTGTTTTTT. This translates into CSAKPPAGELFF.

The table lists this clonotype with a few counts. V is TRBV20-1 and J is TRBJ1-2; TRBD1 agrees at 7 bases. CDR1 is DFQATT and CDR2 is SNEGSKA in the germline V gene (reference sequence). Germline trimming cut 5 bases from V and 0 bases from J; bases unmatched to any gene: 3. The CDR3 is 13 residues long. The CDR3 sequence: CSARDRSNYGYTF. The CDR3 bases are TGCAGTGCTCGGGACAGATCTAACTATGGCTACACCTTC.

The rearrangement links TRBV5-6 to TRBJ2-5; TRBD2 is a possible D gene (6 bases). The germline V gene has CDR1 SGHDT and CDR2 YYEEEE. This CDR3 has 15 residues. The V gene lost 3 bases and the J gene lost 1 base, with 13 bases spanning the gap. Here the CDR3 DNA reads TGTGCCAGCAGCTCTCCCCGGGGGACCCAAGAGACCCAGTACTTC. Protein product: CASSSPRGTQETQYF.